The source of this TCR beta chain is a study of cytomegalovirus exposure and HLA in healthy donors. Study summary: Per a later analysis, the approximately 690 first-cohort and about 120 validation repertoires shared one platform. Study-wide points: The majority of TCR sequences were rare, yet some public TCRs appeared in many donors. In vitro data verified three CMV-associated chains as specific for CMV antigens. Reports indicated that the classifier achieved high specificity and sensitivity in diagnosing cytomegalovirus status.

This clone was observed once. Antigen specificity is unknown. The CDR3 spans 13 residues. V shed 7 bases and J shed 5 bases, with 14 bases lying between them. Germline CDR1 and CDR2: MDHEN and SYDVKM. Assay used: immunoSEQ multiplex PCR; TCRdb lists only in-frame clones, some missing. The sample holds about 330,000 clones, roughly 90% seen once. The rearrangement joins TRBV28 to TRBJ1-2; maybe TRBD1 (5 bases). The sample taken for sequencing was PBMCs. This TCR derives from a woman in her twenties or thirties in good health and CMV-seropositive. The DNA of the CDR3 is TGTGCCAGCAAACTTGACAGCCCTTATGGCTACACCTTC. Translated: CASKLDSPYGYTF.